Below, 23 T cell receptor beta chains from the same sample are listed, as sequenced in a study of cytomegalovirus exposure and HLA in healthy donors. In the PCR, 60 Vbeta and 13 Jbeta primers were used. Using immunoSEQ multiplex PCR, the repertoire was profiled, and TCRdb retains in-frame clones only, with some absent. The table includes 150,000 to 200,000 clones, around 83% detected once. Sequencing was done on a sample of PBMCs. Every receptor here comes from a woman between 18 and 29 years old in good health and CMV-seronegative.

The J gene is TRBJ1-5, the V gene TRBV12-2. TRBV12-2 is shown as a pseudogene. The CDR3 spans 14 residues. The DNA of the CDR3 is TGTGCAAGTCGCAAGGGGGGGAGCAATCAGCCCCAGCATTTT. It codes for CASRKGGSNQPQHF.

The V gene is TRBV2, the J gene TRBJ1-2; D ambiguous. V was pared by 4 bases and J by 1 base, with 7 bases between. There are 13 residues in the CDR3. Germline CDR1 reads SNHLY; CDR2 reads FYNNEI. CDR3 coding DNA: TGTGCCAGCAGTGCCCTAAATAACTATGGCTACACCTTC. Protein: CASSALNNYGYTF.

This clone was seen only a few times. This CDR3 reads CASSQDRSGKSTGELFF. CDR3 coding DNA: TGCGCCAGCAGCCAAGATCGGAGCGGGAAGAGCACCGGGGAGCTGTTTTTT. The chain combines TRBV4-3 with TRBJ2-2, with 7 bases identical to TRBD2. The length of the CDR3 is 17 residues. With 0 bases clipped from V and 4 bases from J, the junction kept 8 bases outside the gene matches. From germline, CDR1 is LGHNA and CDR2 YSLEER.

This clone was found once. At one boundary the junction diverges from the germline segment, which might be a read error. The chain uses TRBV7-9 and TRBJ2-7; D is possibly TRBD1 (6 bases). CDR1 and CDR2 (germline): SEHNR, FQNEAQ (reference sequence). CDR3 length equals 14 residues. The DNA of the CDR3 is TGTTCCAGCAGCGAAGGACAGAACCTCTACGAGCAGTACTTC. This codes for CSSSEGQNLYEQYF.

The rearrangement joins TRBV4-1 to TRBJ1-5, with no clear D. With 4 bases removed from V and 3 bases from J, the gap between germline ends came to 7 bases. This CDR3 spans 13 amino acids. The germline gives CDR1 MGHRA, CDR2 YSYEKL. The DNA for the CDR3 is TGCGCCAGCAGCCTCCAAATCAATCAGCCCCAGCATTTT. Translated: CASSLQINQPQHF.

The CDR3 loop reads CASRILGQGGLGELFF. The CDR3 DNA reads as TGTGCCAGCAGAATACTTGGGCAGGGAGGTCTGGGGGAGCTGTTTTTT. V is TRBV28 and J is TRBJ2-2, with D perhaps TRBD2 (6 bases). V shed 6 bases and J shed 8 bases, with 22 bases lying between them. CDR3 length equals 16 residues. The germline CDR1 and CDR2 sequences are MDHEN and SYDVKM. The complete variable domain, with remaining parts taken from reference TRBV28 and TRBJ2-2, reads DVKVTQSSRYLVKRTGEKVFLECVQDMDHENMFWYRQDPGLGLRLIYFSYDVKMKEKGDIPEGYSVSREKKERFSLILESASTNQTSMYLCASRILGQGGLGELFFGEGSRLTVL.

V usage is TRBV4-2 and J usage is TRBJ2-1; 13 nucleotides align to TRBD2. The CDR3 runs 18 residues. Germline CDR1 is LGHNA and CDR2 is YNFKEQ. V lost 4 bases to trimming and J lost 4 bases; unmatched junction nucleotides: 10. The DNA of the CDR3 is TGTGCCAGCAGCCCTGCCCCGGGGACTAGCGGGATATACAATGAGCAGTTCTTC. Its protein product is CASSPAPGTSGIYNEQFF.

The count of this clone is one. The chain employs TRBV20-1 and TRBJ2-3, with a weak D call TRBD2 (6 bases). The CDR3 sequence is 11 residues long. V shed 5 bases and J shed 7 bases, with 10 bases lying between them. The germline V gene encodes CDR1 DFQATT and CDR2 SNEGSKA (reference sequence). The CDR3 nucleotides read TGCAGTGCTCGGACTATCAATACGCAGTATTTT. Amino acids: CSARTINTQYF.

The chain is built from TRBV11-2 and TRBJ2-4; 8 positions agree with TRBD2. Germline values: CDR1 SGHAT, CDR2 FQNNGV. This CDR3 is 14 amino acids long. After removal of 5 bases from V and 2 bases from J, the junction contained 2 bases not matched to a gene. CDR3 residues: CASSQRETKNIQYF. The CDR3 nucleotides read TGTGCCAGCAGCCAGCGGGAGACCAAAAACATTCAGTACTTC.

The chain links TRBV25-1 to TRBJ2-1; D might be TRBD1 (7 bases). CDR3 length equals 16 residues. The V gene's germline CDR1 is MGHDK and CDR2 SYGVNS. V lost 2 bases to trimming and J lost 3 bases, with 14 bases between them. CDR3 coding DNA: TGTGCCAGCAGTGAAATCAGGGGGGTGTTCTACAATGAGCAGTTCTTC. Encoded protein: CASSEIRGVFYNEQFF.

This sequence joins TRBV6-1 and TRBJ2-2; D possibly corresponds to TRBD2 (5 bases). Trimming shortened V by 3 bases and J by 4 bases, and 9 bases separated the two germline ends. This CDR3 spans 14 amino acids. CDR1 is MNHNS and CDR2 is SASEGT in the germline V gene. The CDR3 DNA sequence: TGTGCCAGCAGTGACGGGGTCAGCACCGGGGAGCTGTTTTTT. Translated, it gives CASSDGVSTGELFF.

The chain couples TRBV6-5 to TRBJ2-5; 7 bases line up with TRBD2. The CDR3 covers 15 residues. Germline V lookup: CDR1 MNHEY, CDR2 SVGAGI. V dropped 7 bases and J dropped 5; count of bases not matched to a gene: 13. CDR3 in DNA: TGTGCCAGCACCCCGGTCGGCAGGGAGGGGGAGACCCAGTACTTC. Its translation: CASTPVGREGETQYF.

The rearrangement links TRBV4-3 to TRBJ2-7; 10 bases line up with TRBD1. This CDR3 spans 14 amino acids. The J segment lost 2 bases and the V segment lost 4 bases, leaving 2 bases of the junction unmatched. Germline values: CDR1 LGHNA, CDR2 YSLEER. The CDR3 spells CASSPGTGAYEQYF. CDR3 nucleotides: TGCGCCAGCAGCCCCGGGACAGGGGCCTACGAGCAGTACTTC.

The chain links TRBV19 to TRBJ1-1; 11 bases agree with TRBD1. CDR1 and CDR2 from the germline V gene are LNHDA and SQIVND (reference sequence). This CDR3 has 14 amino acids. V shed 10 bases, J shed 8 bases, and the junction held 12 bases outside the gene matches. DNA of the CDR3: TGTGCCACCCGGGGACAGGGGGATCCAGCGGAAGCTTTCTTT. It translates to CATRGQGDPAEAFF.

This chain uses TRBV5-1 with TRBJ1-3; no clear D gene. Germline V CDR1 and CDR2: SGHRS, YFSETQ. The CDR3 is 14 residues long. V gave up 0 bases and J gave up 0 bases, with 4 bases separating them. The CDR3 coding sequence is TGCGCCAGCAGCTTGGACGGCTCTGGAAACACCATATATTTT. Its protein product is CASSLDGSGNTIYF. The variable domain in full, completed from reference TRBV5-1 and TRBJ1-3, reads KAGVTQTPRYLIKTRGQQVTLSCSPISGHRSVSWYQQTPGQGLQFLFEYFSETQRNKGNFPGRFSGRQFSNSRSEMNVSTLELGDSALYLCASSLDGSGNTIYFGEGSWLTVV.

The chain has TRBV27 and TRBJ2-5; a weak D match, TRBD1 (5 bases). CDR3 length: 13 residues. The germline CDR1 and CDR2 sequences are MNHEY and SMNVEV (reference sequence). Trimming pared 7 bases from V and 0 bases from J, leaving 9 bases between. The CDR3 region is CASTGLNQETQYF. The CDR3 DNA reads as TGTGCCAGCACAGGGCTGAACCAAGAGACCCAGTACTTC.

Concerning this clone itself: Other DNA variants within this sample encode the same CDR3. The rearrangement joins TRBV6-5 to TRBJ2-2, with D possibly matching TRBD1 (6 bases). CDR3 length: 15 residues. CDR1 is MNHEY, CDR2 SVGAGI, per germline. The V and J ends lost 6 bases and 5 bases respectively, with 16 bases between them. DNA of the CDR3: TGTGCCAGCAGCCTAACCGGGCAGGGGACCGGGGAGCTGTTTTTT. Its translation: CASSLTGQGTGELFF.

The chain uses TRBV6-5 and TRBJ2-5, with D maybe TRBD1 (5 bases). The J call is in doubt because the DNA end fits TRBJ2-7 better. Per germline, CDR1 MNHEY and CDR2 SVGAGI. The CDR3 is 13 residues long. The CDR3 coding sequence is TGTGCCAGCAGTTACTCAGGGGTGGACGAGCAGTACTTC. Its protein product is CASSYSGVDEQYF.

The chain joins TRBV5-1 to TRBJ2-1, with a possible D match to TRBD2 (5 bases). V was shortened by 3 bases and J by 9 bases, with 19 bases between the two germline ends. The CDR3 length is 15 residues. Germline CDR1 and CDR2: SGHRS and YFSETQ. CDR3 in amino acids: CASSSDWGSLGEQFF. The CDR3 DNA follows: TGCGCCAGCAGCTCGGACTGGGGAAGTTTGGGTGAGCAGTTCTTC.

V usage is TRBV7-2 and J usage is TRBJ2-5, with 10 bases aligning to TRBD2. The V gene's germline CDR1 is SGHTA and CDR2 FQGNSA. This CDR3 spans 14 amino acids. Germline trimming cut 4 bases from V and 4 bases from J; bases unmatched to any gene: 3. This chain's CDR3 is CASSSSGRAETQYF. CDR3 coding DNA: TGTGCCAGCAGCTCCAGCGGGAGGGCAGAGACCCAGTACTTC.

The chain carries TRBV7-6 and TRBJ2-5, with D possibly being TRBD1 (6 bases). Germline V gene data show CDR1 as SGHVS and CDR2 as FNYEAQ. The length of the CDR3 is 13 residues. Trimming removed 3 bases at V and 9 bases at J, with 14 bases between. CDR3 amino acids: CASSFRQVRAQYF. The CDR3 coding sequence is TGTGCCAGCAGCTTCCGACAGGTCAGGGCCCAGTACTTC.

The gene calls are TRBV4-3 and TRBJ2-3; perhaps TRBD2 as D (6 bases). Germline loops: CDR1 LGHNA, CDR2 YSLEER. Trimming shortened V by 0 bases and J by 7 bases, and 14 bases separated the two germline ends. The CDR3 is 15 amino acids. The CDR3 DNA sequence: TGCGCCAGCAGCCAAGATTTGGCGGGAAGCTATACGCAGTATTTT. It yields the protein CASSQDLAGSYTQYF.

The V gene is TRBV12-5, the J gene TRBJ1-1, with no clear D. This CDR3 comprises 12 residues. V gave up 1 base and J gave up 5 bases, with 5 bases separating them. The V gene's germline CDR1 is LGHNT and CDR2 FRNRAP. The CDR3 loop reads CASGLGQTEAFF. The DNA of the CDR3 is TGTGCTAGTGGTTTGGGGCAAACTGAAGCTTTCTTT.